This T cell receptor beta chain was identified in a study of shared clonotypes between healthy human individuals. CDR1 and CDR2 (germline): SNHLY, FYNNEI. V lost 1 base, J lost 4 bases, and 14 bases lay in between. The CDR3 is made up of 15 amino acids. Generated by immunoSEQ multiplex PCR, the TCRdb table keeps only in-frame clones and is missing some. The sample includes roughly 1,100,000 clones, approximately 72% of them seen just once. Study outcomes and limitations: Compared with clonotypes that all four donors shared, non-shared clonotypes had lower generation probabilities.

With regard to this clone: The antigen is undetermined.

The chain has TRBV2 and TRBJ2-7; the D gene is possibly TRBD1 (5 bases). This sequence was found in a man younger than 35 in good health. Material: memory CD4+ T cells sorted from blood. Sample subset: CD45RA-negative fraction. The CDR3 loop reads CASSEGPGSGYEQYF. CDR3 nucleotide sequence: TGTGCCAGCAGTGAAGGGCCAGGGTCGGGTTACGAGCAGTACTTC.